This T cell receptor beta chain was identified in a study of cytomegalovirus exposure and HLA in healthy donors. Study results and limitations: When presence/absence was analysed, sequencing depth was taken to be roughly uniform across donors. About 90% or about 30% of the time was how often most TCR beta V segments were productive, according to an earlier analysis. A highly shared variant cluster was judged a likely technical artifact.

A multiplex PCR was run with 60 Vbeta primers and 13 Jbeta primers. The data were produced by immunoSEQ multiplex PCR, yet TCRdb's version contains in-frame clones alone and is incomplete. This sample yields 100,000 to 150,000 clones, of which roughly 80% are seen a single time; roughly 1.1% belongs to the top ten. The count of this clone is one. The antigen is unknown. In germline, CDR1 is MGHRA, CDR2 YSYEKL. This CDR3 is built from 16 residues. The trim removed 0 bases at V and 1 base at J, leaving 3 bases unmatched. Specimen: PBMCs. The source is a boy younger than 18 in good health and CMV-seronegative. The chain carries TRBV4-1 and TRBJ1-5; TRBD1 agrees at 7 bases. The chain's CDR3 is CASSQEAGGSNQPQHF. CDR3 coding DNA: TGCGCCAGCAGCCAAGAGGCAGGGGGAAGCAATCAGCCCCAGCATTTT.